A single sample gave rise to the 25 T cell receptor beta chains below, sequenced in a study of monozygotic twins with inflammatory bowel disease. For each CDR3 protein, TCRdb gives one entry from its re-call of the 5' RACE reads, without DNA. This listing includes roughly 160,000 distinct CDR3 sequences. Specimen: blood. These receptors all stem from a human donor with ulcerative colitis or Crohn's disease, or a healthy co-twin of an affected twin (not recorded which).

CDR3 protein: CASSPTGNTEAFF. The chain employs TRBV7-6 and TRBJ1-1. The CDR3 runs to 13 residues. Germline lookup yields CDR1 SGHVS and CDR2 FNYEAQ.

CDR3 protein: CASSLTSIDTQYF. The V gene is TRBV7-3, the J gene TRBJ2-3. This CDR3 is 13 amino acids long. From germline, CDR1 is SGHTA and CDR2 FQGTGA.

J is TRBJ1-2 and V is TRBV9; TCRdb selects TRBD1, and the lack of DNA leaves this call unchecked. CDR1 is SGDLS and CDR2 is YYNGEE in the germline V gene. This CDR3 has 15 residues. The CDR3 sequence: CASSVQMDTSYGYTF.

V gene TRBV3-1 combines with J gene TRBJ1-2; no DNA is available, so the TRBD1 call from TCRdb remains unchecked. The germline gives CDR1 LGHDT, CDR2 YNNKEL (reference sequence). CDR3 length: 13 amino acids. The CDR3 is CASSHEGRLGYTF.

The V call is TRBV5-6, the J call TRBJ2-3. The CDR3 sequence is 13 residues long. Germline assignment: CDR1 SGHDT and CDR2 YYEEEE. The chain's CDR3 is CASSLSDTDTQYF. The full variable domain, with the rest looked up from reference TRBV5-6 and TRBJ2-3, is DAGVTQSPTHLIKTRGQQVTLRCSPKSGHDTVSWYQQALGQGPQFIFQYYEEEERQRGNFPDRFSGHQFPNYSSELNVNALLLGDSALYLCASSLSDTDTQYFGPGTRLTVL.

This chain connects TRBV11-2 to TRBJ2-3; the D call from TCRdb, TRBD1, cannot be confirmed without DNA. CDR1 and CDR2 (germline): SGHAT, FQNNGV. This CDR3 has 16 amino acids. The CDR3 sequence is CASSSLGGEFTDTQYF.

The V and J genes are TRBV5-1 and TRBJ2-2. This CDR3 comprises 16 residues. The V gene's germline CDR1 is SGHRS and CDR2 YFSETQ. CDR3 amino acids: CASSLEVLANTGELFF. Filled out from reference TRBV5-1 and TRBJ2-2, the complete variable domain reads KAGVTQTPRYLIKTRGQQVTLSCSPISGHRSVSWYQQTPGQGLQFLFEYFSETQRNKGNFPGRFSGRQFSNSRSEMNVSTLELGDSALYLCASSLEVLANTGELFFGEGSRLTVL.

The chain carries TRBV11-1 and TRBJ2-5; the D gene TCRdb calls, TRBD1, cannot be checked with no DNA. The germline V gene has CDR1 SGHAT and CDR2 FQDESV (reference sequence). The length of the CDR3 is 15 residues. This CDR3 is CASSLTLAGEETQYF.

This sequence joins TRBV7-2 and TRBJ2-1; with no DNA, the TCRdb D assignment of TRBD2 cannot be verified. This CDR3 region has 15 residues. CDR1 and CDR2 from the germline V gene are SGHTA and FQGNSA. The CDR3 here is CASSLKLAEYNEQFF. The whole variable domain, remainder taken from reference TRBV7-2 and TRBJ2-1, is GAGVSQSPSNKVTEKGKDVELRCDPISGHTALYWYRQSLGQGLEFLIYFQGNSAPDKSGLPSDRFSAERTGGSVSTLTIQRTQQEDSAVYLCASSLKLAEYNEQFFGPGTRLTVL.

V usage is TRBV29-1 and J usage is TRBJ1-1; absent DNA, TCRdb's TRBD1 call cannot be checked. From germline, CDR1 is SQVTM and CDR2 ANQGSEA. CDR3 length equals 15 residues. CDR3 loop: CSAGGGVTGNAEAFF.

V is TRBV7-2 and J is TRBJ2-1; TCRdb designates TRBD1, a call that cannot be tested without DNA. Germline CDR1 reads SGHTA; CDR2 reads FQGNSA. This CDR3 has 14 amino acids. The CDR3 sequence: CASTRATSYNEQFF. The full variable domain, rest sourced from reference TRBV7-2 and TRBJ2-1, is GAGVSQSPSNKVTEKGKDVELRCDPISGHTALYWYRQSLGQGLEFLIYFQGNSAPDKSGLPSDRFSAERTGGSVSTLTIQRTQQEDSAVYLCASTRATSYNEQFFGPGTRLTVL.

The chain is built from TRBV7-9 and TRBJ2-7; lacking DNA, the TRBD2 call made by TCRdb goes unchecked. The CDR3 covers 14 residues. Germline V lookup: CDR1 SEHNR, CDR2 FQNEAQ (reference sequence). The CDR3 is CASSPSGGGEEQYF.

This chain connects TRBV4-2 to TRBJ2-2; lacking DNA, the TRBD2 call made by TCRdb goes unchecked. Germline V gene lookup returns CDR1 LGHNA and CDR2 YNFKEQ. CDR3 length: 20 residues. Here the CDR3 reads CASSQDSGTSGRAITGELFF.

The chain combines TRBV20-1 with TRBJ1-2; TCRdb outputs TRBD1, but without DNA this stays unchecked. The CDR3 runs to 13 residues. The germline V gene encodes CDR1 DFQATT and CDR2 SNEGSKA (reference sequence). The CDR3 reads CSARTENNYGYTF.

J is TRBJ2-3 and V is TRBV11-2; checking the TCRdb D call of TRBD2 is not possible without DNA. Germline CDR1 SGHAT, CDR2 FQNNGV. This CDR3 contains 18 residues. The CDR3 spells CASSYPGTSGPPTDTQYF.

This CDR3 is CASSPLPPVPGLAYEQYF. The gene calls are TRBV27 and TRBJ2-7; TCRdb designates TRBD1, a call that cannot be tested without DNA. CDR1 and CDR2 from the germline V gene are MNHEY and SMNVEV (reference sequence). There are 18 residues in the CDR3.

The V gene is TRBV5-4, the J gene TRBJ1-6. The CDR3 length is 14 residues. Per germline, CDR1 SGHNT and CDR2 YYREEE (reference sequence). CDR3 amino acids: CASSLDRGHSPLHF.

The chain carries TRBV29-1 and TRBJ2-2. CDR1 and CDR2 from the germline V gene are SQVTM and ANQGSEA. This CDR3 has 12 amino acids. The CDR3 loop reads CSVGQNTGELFF.

The chain carries TRBV5-1 and TRBJ2-3; the TCRdb call, TRBD2, lacks DNA for checking. The CDR3 is 15 residues long. From germline, CDR1 is SGHRS and CDR2 YFSETQ. This chain's CDR3 is CTSSLRLDSTDTQYF.

V is TRBV20-1 and J is TRBJ2-5; TCRdb's D gene call, TRBD2, goes unchecked for lack of DNA. CDR3 length: 16 amino acids. Per germline, CDR1 DFQATT and CDR2 SNEGSKA (reference sequence). This CDR3 reads CSATTPASGEQETQYF.

The V call is TRBV4-3, the J call TRBJ2-1; TCRdb's assignment of TRBD2 cannot be checked, as there is no DNA. Germline loops: CDR1 LGHNA, CDR2 YSLEER. This CDR3 contains 16 residues. The CDR3 loop reads CASSQDGLAGAGEQFF.

The V call is TRBV6-1, the J call TRBJ2-2. This CDR3 has 13 amino acids. Germline loops: CDR1 MNHNS, CDR2 SASEGT. The CDR3 protein is CASIEGNTGELFF.

The rearrangement joins TRBV18 to TRBJ2-5; without DNA, the TCRdb call of TRBD1 cannot be checked. Germline V gene sequence: CDR1 KGHSH, CDR2 LQKENI. The CDR3 contains 16 residues. The CDR3 here is CASSPTLGQGQETQYF.

The chain joins TRBV19 to TRBJ1-1; absent DNA, TCRdb's TRBD1 call cannot be checked. The CDR3 covers 14 residues. Germline V gene sequence: CDR1 LNHDA, CDR2 SQIVND (reference sequence). CDR3 in amino acids: CASSIWATNTEAFF.

The chain recombines TRBV4-3 with TRBJ2-2. CDR3 length: 13 residues. Germline-derived CDR1 and CDR2 are LGHNA and YSLEER. CDR3 residues: CASSQTTTGELFF.